What follows are 5 T cell receptor beta chains derived from one specimen sequenced in a study of blood T cell repertoires in COVID-19. Measured with immunoSEQ multiplex PCR; TCRdb has only the in-frame clones, and not every one. The data show about 170,000 clones, roughly 91% seen once. The sequenced material came from peripheral blood. The receptor source for this set is a man between 18 and 29 years old with COVID-19, enrolled during active disease.

The count of this clone is one. The DNA for the CDR3 is TGTGCCACCCTCTCCGACGGGAAGTCGTTCTTC. Amino acids: CATLSDGKSFF. The V gene is TRBV24-1, the J gene TRBJ2-1, with a possible D match to TRBD2 (5 bases). Between the trimmed V and J ends, which lost 9 bases and 15 bases, there was a span of 17 bases. Germline CDR1 KGHDR, CDR2 SFDVKD. The CDR3 runs to 11 residues.

The rearrangement uses TRBV19 and TRBJ1-1, with 8 bases that match TRBD1. With 4 bases clipped from V and 1 base from J, the junction kept 17 bases outside the gene matches. Germline assignment: CDR1 LNHDA and CDR2 SQIVND (reference sequence). This CDR3 region has 19 residues. CDR3 nucleotide sequence: TGTGCCAGTAGTACTACACAAGAAAGGACAGGGAGGAAGAACACTGAAGCTTTCTTT. Residues: CASSTTQERTGRKNTEAFF.

The chain links TRBV5-1 to TRBJ2-1; 13 positions agree with TRBD2. V was pared by 4 bases and J by 6 bases, with 4 bases of the junction left unmatched. This CDR3 comprises 15 residues. Germline V lookup: CDR1 SGHRS, CDR2 YFSETQ. The CDR3 loop is CASSKTSGRANEQFF. CDR3 DNA sequence: TGCGCCAGCAGCAAAACTAGCGGGAGGGCCAATGAGCAGTTCTTC.

V gene TRBV19 combines with J gene TRBJ1-1; 9 bases are shared with TRBD1. CDR1 LNHDA and CDR2 SQIVND come from the germline V gene (reference sequence). This CDR3 comprises 16 residues. V was clipped by 3 bases and J by 6 bases; unmatched bases: 11. CDR3 region: CASSILPGQGGPEAFF. In nucleotides, the CDR3 is TGTGCCAGTAGTATTTTACCGGGACAGGGCGGGCCTGAAGCTTTCTTT.

The chain combines TRBV27 with TRBJ1-3; weak D call: TRBD1 (6 bases). Germline V gives CDR1 MNHEY, CDR2 SMNVEV (reference sequence). Trimming took off 5 bases at V and 0 bases at J, with 8 bases between the two ends. The CDR3 consists of 14 residues. The CDR3 here is CASSRGSSGNTIYF. As DNA, the CDR3 is TGTGCCAGCAGTAGGGGGAGCTCTGGAAACACCATATATTTT.